The 11 T cell receptor beta chains given below trace back to one sample, sequenced in a study of siplizumab effects on memory and regulatory T cells. Produced via immunoSEQ multiplex PCR; TCRdb's table is partial and in-frame only. The sample consists of over 85,000 clones, about 96% of them appearing once. The sample was naive CD4+ T cells sorted from blood. These receptor sequences come from a human donor in good health.

The V call is TRBV5-3, the J call TRBJ1-1, with 9 bases matching TRBD1. TRBV5-3 qualifies as an ORF whose function is uncertain. The V segment lost 4 bases and the J segment 4 bases; nucleotides outside the gene matches: 8. This CDR3 has 15 amino acids. The CDR3, as DNA: TGTGCCAGAAGCCCAGGACAGGGGTCGGGCACTGAAGCTTTCTTT. This encodes CARSPGQGSGTEAFF.

The chain carries TRBV7-3 and TRBJ1-2; 7 nucleotides align to TRBD1. The CDR3 is made up of 14 amino acids. Germline lookup yields CDR1 SGHTA and CDR2 FQGTGA. V lost 5 bases to trimming and J lost 9 bases; unmatched junction nucleotides: 12. For the CDR3, the DNA is TGTGCCAGCAGCCTTACGGGGGACAGTTCTAGCTACACCTTC. This codes for CASSLTGDSSSYTF.

Only one count was recorded for this clone. The chain uses TRBV2 and TRBJ2-4, with TRBD1 as a possible D gene (6 bases). Germline CDR1 reads SNHLY; CDR2 reads FYNNEI. Trimming stripped 7 bases from V and 6 bases from J, with 13 bases between. The CDR3 runs 13 residues. The CDR3 spells CASTGVVRNIQYF. The CDR3 bases are TGTGCCAGCACAGGGGTCGTACGAAACATTCAGTACTTC.

The rearrangement joins TRBV7-2 to TRBJ2-5; D unclear. Trimming took 1 base from V and 1 from J, leaving 10 bases between them. There are 15 residues in the CDR3. The germline gives CDR1 SGHTA, CDR2 FQGNSA. DNA of the CDR3: TGTGCCAGCAGCTTAGGGAGTGCGGCCCAAGAGACCCAGTACTTC. This encodes CASSLGSAAQETQYF.

V is TRBV6-6 and J is TRBJ1-2; TRBD1 aligns across 8 bases. Looked up from germline, CDR1 is MNHNY and CDR2 is SVGAGI (reference sequence). This CDR3 region has 16 residues. The trim removed 0 bases at V and 5 bases at J, leaving 8 bases unmatched. CDR3 amino acids: CASSYSKAGGGYGYTF. CDR3 coding DNA: TGTGCCAGCAGTTACTCGAAGGCAGGGGGCGGGTATGGCTACACCTTC.

J is TRBJ1-4 and V is TRBV5-4, with 10 positions matching TRBD1. V trimming: 4 bases; J trimming: 5 bases; junction bases outside the gene matches: 5. The CDR3 runs 15 residues. Germline V gene lookup returns CDR1 SGHNT and CDR2 YYREEE (reference sequence). The CDR3 loop reads CASSPRTGGNEKLFF. Written as DNA, the CDR3 is TGTGCCAGCAGCCCAAGGACAGGGGGAAATGAAAAACTGTTTTTT.

This clone was observed a single time. V and J are TRBV28 and TRBJ1-6; D perhaps matches TRBD1 (6 bases). CDR1 is MDHEN and CDR2 is SYDVKM in the germline V gene. V lost 7 bases, J lost 7 bases, and 17 bases lay in between. CDR3 length: 15 amino acids. CDR3 coding DNA: TGTGCCAGCACAATCGGGGGCGCAAAGAATTCACCCCTCCACTTT. This gives the protein CASTIGGAKNSPLHF. Drawing the rest from reference TRBV28 and TRBJ1-6, the complete variable domain is DVKVTQSSRYLVKRTGEKVFLECVQDMDHENMFWYRQDPGLGLRLIYFSYDVKMKEKGDIPEGYSVSREKKERFSLILESASTNQTSMYLCASTIGGAKNSPLHFGNGTRLTVT.

The V and J genes are TRBV11-2 and TRBJ1-1; TRBD1 might be the D (5 bases). The CDR3 contains 13 residues. The germline V gene has CDR1 SGHAT and CDR2 FQNNGV. V shed 1 base and J shed 5 bases, with 8 bases lying between them. Here the CDR3 reads CASSLAGLTEAFF. CDR3 DNA: TGTGCCAGCAGCTTAGCAGGGTTGACTGAAGCTTTCTTT.

This chain joins TRBV7-9 and TRBJ1-2, with 7 bases lining up with TRBD1. The germline CDR1 and CDR2 sequences are SEHNR and FQNEAQ (reference sequence). The CDR3 runs 17 residues. The ends lost 3 bases at V and 0 bases at J; junction bases unmatched: 10. As DNA, the CDR3 is TGTGCCAGCAGCTTCTCCCGGGACAGCAGATCTAACTATGGCTACACCTTC. It is translated as CASSFSRDSRSNYGYTF. Combining the CDR3 with reference TRBV7-9 and TRBJ1-2 gives the whole variable domain DTGVSQNPRHKITKRGQNVTFRCDPISEHNRLYWYRQTLGQGPEFLTYFQNEAQLEKSRLLSDRFSAERPKGSFSTLEIQRTEQGDSAMYLCASSFSRDSRSNYGYTFGSGTRLTVV.

The V call is TRBV28, the J call TRBJ1-1, with D possibly TRBD1 on 5 matching bases. In germline, CDR1 is MDHEN, CDR2 SYDVKM. This CDR3 is 13 amino acids long. V dropped 3 bases and J dropped 10 bases, with 15 bases sitting between them. The CDR3 reads CASSLPSPGRAFF. CDR3 DNA: TGTGCCAGCAGTTTGCCCTCTCCGGGGCGAGCTTTCTTT.

This sequence joins TRBV27 and TRBJ2-1; D uncertain. Germline CDR1 MNHEY, CDR2 SMNVEV (reference sequence). CDR3 length: 13 residues. The germline V and J ends were trimmed by 6 bases and 10 bases, with 16 bases remaining between them. CDR3 sequence: CASRSLPTSEQFF. The CDR3 DNA sequence: TGTGCCAGCAGGTCCCTCCCGACCTCCGAGCAGTTCTTC.